Below, 14 T cell receptor beta chains from the same sample are listed, as sequenced in a study of T cell repertoires in cytomegalovirus infection. These TCRs' antigens remain unknown. TCRdb redid the calling of the reads with MiXCR, one entry per CDR3 protein. There are about 160,000 distinct CDR3 sequences in the sample; about 22% occur only once, and roughly 25% lies in the top ten. This material consisted of CD8+ T cells from cultured PBMCs, taken from culture after CMV antigen stimulation. These receptors were collected from a human donor in good health (CMV status not recorded). Some clones in this sample may be carry-over from other donors' samples.

The V and J genes are TRBV28 and TRBJ1-1, with 7 bases aligning to TRBD1. The ends lost 3 bases at V and 4 bases at J; junction bases unmatched: 5. The length of the CDR3 is 14 residues. CDR1 MDHEN and CDR2 SYDVKM come from the germline V gene. The CDR3: CASSFPDRVTEAFF. The CDR3 nucleotides are TGTGCCAGCAGTTTCCCTGACAGGGTCACTGAAGCTTTCTTT.

This clonotype was seen a few times. CDR3 region: CASSPGQDYNEQFF. CDR3 coding DNA: TGTGCCAGCAGCCCGGGACAGGACTACAATGAGCAGTTCTTC. The rearrangement joins TRBV7-6 to TRBJ2-1; 8 bases map to TRBD1. CDR3 length: 14 amino acids. V lost 5 bases to trimming and J lost 3 bases; unmatched junction nucleotides: 3. Germline loops: CDR1 SGHVS, CDR2 FNYEAQ.

The chain couples TRBV12-3 or TRBV12-4 to TRBJ2-7; D is undetermined. The V gene lost 0 bases and the J gene lost 1 base, with 4 bases spanning the gap. This CDR3 region has 13 residues. In DNA form, the CDR3 reads TGTGCCAGCAGTTTAGCAGTTTCCTACGAGCAGTACTTC. This gives the protein CASSLAVSYEQYF.

This clonotype was seen repeatedly, ten times or more. J is TRBJ2-1 and V is TRBV12-3 or TRBV12-4; D might be TRBD2 (5 bases). V dropped 7 bases and J dropped 2 bases, with 12 bases sitting between them. The CDR3 sequence is 14 residues long. The CDR3, as DNA: TGTGCCAGCACCCGGACTTCCGCCTACAATGAGCAGTTCTTC. Translation gives CASTRTSAYNEQFF.

The chain links TRBV14 to TRBJ1-5; no clear D. Germline V CDR1 and CDR2: SGHDN, FVKESK. CDR3 length: 12 amino acids. Trimming pared 1 base from V and 7 bases from J, leaving 5 bases between. The CDR3 DNA reads TGTGCCAGCAGCCAAGGACGACAGCCCCAGCATTTT. Translated: CASSQGRQPQHF.

J is TRBJ2-1 and V is TRBV6-6; 10 nucleotides agree with TRBD2. V was pared by 4 bases and J by 1 base, with 4 bases of the junction left unmatched. CDR3 length equals 16 residues. Looked up from germline, CDR1 is MNHNY and CDR2 is SVGAGI (reference sequence). CDR3 nucleotides: TGTGCCAGCAGTTCAGAACTAGCGGGGTCCTACAATGAGCAGTTCTTC. Translation gives CASSSELAGSYNEQFF.

This clonotype has a handful of counts. The CDR3 protein is CASSLGRFERSYEQYF. Here the CDR3 DNA reads TGTGCCAGCAGCCTGGGGAGGTTCGAGCGATCCTACGAGCAGTACTTC. The chain links TRBV7-8 to TRBJ2-7; D might be TRBD2 (6 bases). Germline CDR1 is SGHVS and CDR2 is FQNEAQ. V was cut by 5 bases and J by 1 base, with 18 bases left in between. The CDR3 length is 16 residues.

This clonotype was observed a few times. The chain couples TRBV7-2 to TRBJ2-2; D call uncertain. CDR1 SGHTA and CDR2 FQGNSA come from the germline V gene. The CDR3 covers 18 residues. V lost 4 bases, J lost 0 bases, and 18 bases lay in between. The CDR3: CASSSPRGPTSNTGELFF. The CDR3 DNA reads as TGTGCCAGCAGCTCCCCTCGAGGACCTACGTCGAACACCGGGGAGCTGTTTTTT.

The chain has TRBV9 and TRBJ1-2, with D maybe TRBD1 (5 bases). The CDR3 runs 14 residues. CDR1 and CDR2 from the germline V gene are SGDLS and YYNGEE. V was pared by 4 bases and J by 8 bases, with 18 bases between. CDR3 residues: CASSSAGWGGGYTF. As DNA, the CDR3 is TGTGCCAGCAGCTCCGCCGGATGGGGGGGAGGCTACACCTTC.

This clonotype showed up just a few times. V and J are TRBV11-3 and TRBJ2-1; 12 bases align to TRBD1. The CDR3 totals 17 residues. J gave up 10 bases and V 5 bases, and 15 bases lay outside the gene matches. Germline values: CDR1 SGHNT, CDR2 YENEEA. The CDR3, as DNA: TGTGCCAGCAGCCGACCCACCACGGGACAGGGGGCAAGGGAGCAGTTCTTC. Protein: CASSRPTTGQGAREQFF.

The CDR3 protein is CASSSERGTDPTYEQYF. The CDR3 DNA reads TGTGCCAGCAGCAGCGAACGAGGGACAGATCCTACCTACGAGCAGTACTTC. V usage is TRBV7-9 and J usage is TRBJ2-7; 7 bases map to TRBD1. Trimming took 5 bases from V and 2 from J; bases not matched to a gene: 15. This CDR3 comprises 17 residues. CDR1 is SEHNR, CDR2 FQNEAQ, per germline (reference sequence).

This clonotype was seen only a few times. The chain links TRBV7-2 to TRBJ1-2; D remains ambiguous. V shed 5 bases and J shed 1 base, with 8 bases lying between them. The CDR3 contains 13 residues. Germline CDR1 and CDR2: SGHTA and FQGNSA. The CDR3 coding sequence is TGTGCCAGCAGCCCGACTCTTAACTATGGCTACACCTTC. Its translation: CASSPTLNYGYTF.

This clonotype has just a few counts. V gene TRBV6-1 combines with J gene TRBJ2-7; a possible D gene is TRBD2 (5 bases). This CDR3 comprises 15 residues. Germline assignment: CDR1 MNHNS and CDR2 SASEGT. Trimming removed 5 bases from V and 5 bases from J, with 19 bases in between. The CDR3 reads CASSTRTGSWDEQYF. CDR3 in DNA: TGTGCCAGCAGTACGCGGACGGGAAGTTGGGACGAGCAGTACTTC.

This chain connects TRBV6-6 to TRBJ2-1; 8 bases match TRBD1. The germline gives CDR1 MNHNY, CDR2 SVGAGI (reference sequence). J gave up 2 bases and V 5 bases, and 5 bases lay outside the gene matches. The CDR3 has 15 residues. The CDR3 loop is CASSDRTGPYNEQFF. CDR3 nucleotide sequence: TGTGCCAGCAGTGACCGGACAGGGCCCTACAATGAGCAGTTCTTC.